This T cell receptor beta chain is from a study of technical replicates of blood from several donors. Germline CDR1 reads SGHRS; CDR2 reads YFSETQ. This CDR3 contains 12 residues. V dropped 7 bases and J dropped 2 bases, with 8 bases sitting between them. Method: immunoSEQ multiplex PCR; TCRdb's copy keeps in-frame clones and lacks some. The sample records approximately 50,000 clones, about 82% being singletons. The sequence was obtained from a human donor in good health. Some clones in this sample may be carry-over from other donors' samples. What was sequenced was PBMCs. The chain employs TRBV5-1 and TRBJ2-3; perhaps TRBD2 as D (5 bases). The CDR3 nucleotides are TGCGCCAGCTCGGACTTCACAGATACGCAGTATTTT. This codes for CASSDFTDTQYF. The whole variable domain, remainder taken from reference TRBV5-1 and TRBJ2-3, is KAGVTQTPRYLIKTRGQQVTLSCSPISGHRSVSWYQQTPGQGLQFLFEYFSETQRNKGNFPGRFSGRQFSNSRSEMNVSTLELGDSALYLCASSDFTDTQYFGPGTRLTVL.